What follows describes a single TCR beta chain. Antigen unknown. This record belongs to a study of T cell repertoires in aging, cancer and after chemotherapy. Across the study: Repeat sampling of healthy donors over several months to years showed clear clonal overlap.

TCR beta rearrangements were amplified from peripheral blood genomic DNA. Study results and limitations: Compared with age-matched healthy donors, untreated hematological or solid cancer patients showed higher blood TCR clonality. Immunological memory after chemotherapy cannot be judged from the repertoire data. Healthy donors lost TCR diversity with age mainly through richness, cancer patients through richness and evenness.

Rearranged V-D-J TRB sequences were amplified with a mixed TRB-A/B primer pool. TCRdb re-analysed the multiplex PCR reads in MiXCR, keeping a single row per CDR3 protein. Among 8,100 or so distinct CDR3 sequences, around 40% were seen once, and the ten largest hold 4.5% to 5%. V was shortened by 4 bases and J by 4 bases, with 13 bases between the two germline ends. Per germline, CDR1 LNHDA and CDR2 SQIVND (reference sequence). This CDR3 has 14 amino acids. The receptor was isolated from a human donor in good health. The chain is built from TRBV19 and TRBJ1-1; D not certain. Input material: blood. This CDR3 is CASSSRGSSTEAFF. The CDR3 DNA reads as TGTGCCAGTAGTAGTCGGGGATCGAGCACTGAAGCTTTCTTT.